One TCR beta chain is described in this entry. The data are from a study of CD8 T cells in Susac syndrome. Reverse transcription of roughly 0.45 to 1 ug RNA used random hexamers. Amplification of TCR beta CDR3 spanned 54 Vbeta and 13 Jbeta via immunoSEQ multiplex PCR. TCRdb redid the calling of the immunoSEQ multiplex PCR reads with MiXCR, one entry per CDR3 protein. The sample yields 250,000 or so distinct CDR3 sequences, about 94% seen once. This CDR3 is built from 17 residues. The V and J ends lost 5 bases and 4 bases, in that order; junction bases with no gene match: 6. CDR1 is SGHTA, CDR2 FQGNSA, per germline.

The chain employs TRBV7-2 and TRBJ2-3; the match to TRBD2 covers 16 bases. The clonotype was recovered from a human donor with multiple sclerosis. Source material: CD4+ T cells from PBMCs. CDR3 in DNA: TGTGCCAGCAGCCCGCTGGGACTAGCGGGGGGGGCAGATACGCAGTATTTT. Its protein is CASSPLGLAGGADTQYF.